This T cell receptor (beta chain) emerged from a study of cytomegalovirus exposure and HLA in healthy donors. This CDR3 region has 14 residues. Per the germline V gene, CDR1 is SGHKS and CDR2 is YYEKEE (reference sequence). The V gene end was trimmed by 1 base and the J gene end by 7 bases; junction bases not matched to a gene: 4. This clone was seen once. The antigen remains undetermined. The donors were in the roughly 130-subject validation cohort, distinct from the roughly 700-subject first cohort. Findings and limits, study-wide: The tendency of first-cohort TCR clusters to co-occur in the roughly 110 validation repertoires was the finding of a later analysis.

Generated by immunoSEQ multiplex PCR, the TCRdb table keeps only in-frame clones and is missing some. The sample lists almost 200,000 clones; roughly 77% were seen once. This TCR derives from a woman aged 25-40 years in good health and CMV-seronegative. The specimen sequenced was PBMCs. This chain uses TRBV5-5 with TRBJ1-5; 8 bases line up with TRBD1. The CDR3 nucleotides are TGTGCCAGCAGCTTGAGACAGGGGATACAGCCCCAGCATTTT. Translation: CASSLRQGIQPQHF.